Presented here are 14 T cell receptor beta chains from one specimen sequenced in a study of OX40 agonist ivuxolimab in advanced cancers. Measured with immunoSEQ multiplex PCR; TCRdb has only the in-frame clones, and not every one. The top ten clones hold approximately 12% of a sample with tens of thousands of clones, roughly 90% of them seen once. The sequenced sample was CD4+ or CD8+ T cells sorted from blood, obtained in a trial of the OX40 agonist ivuxolimab. The receptors were gathered from an adult with an advanced solid tumor such as melanoma, head and neck, liver or kidney cancer.

The rearrangement joins TRBV6-5 to TRBJ1-1, with TRBD1 identical over 7 bases. The CDR3 loop spans 12 amino acids. Germline assignment: CDR1 MNHEY and CDR2 SVGAGI. Losses at the gene ends were 5 bases for V and 4 bases for J; bases not matched to a gene: 1. The CDR3 DNA is TGTGCCAGCAGTCAGGGGGGCACTGAAGCTTTCTTT. Translating gives CASSQGGTEAFF.

Only a few counts were recorded for this clone. The gene calls are TRBV29-1 and TRBJ1-4; a weak D match, TRBD1 (5 bases). Per germline, CDR1 SQVTM and CDR2 ANQGSEA. CDR3 length: 15 amino acids. Trimming removed 7 bases from V and 4 bases from J, with 19 bases in between. The CDR3 spells CSAPDKEGFNEKLFF. The CDR3 nucleotides read TGCAGCGCCCCGGACAAGGAAGGTTTTAATGAAAAACTGTTTTTT.

Turning to this clone: Distinct nucleotide sequences in the sample also encode this CDR3. The chain couples TRBV29-1 to TRBJ1-2; 8 bases fit TRBD1. CDR3 length: 13 residues. CDR1 SQVTM and CDR2 ANQGSEA come from the germline V gene. Trimming took 4 bases from V and 1 from J; bases not matched to a gene: 2. CDR3: CSVADRGNYGYTF. CDR3 nucleotides: TGCAGCGTTGCCGACAGGGGTAACTATGGCTACACCTTC.

The chain carries TRBV5-1 and TRBJ2-7, with a tentative D call TRBD1 (6 bases). The germline CDR1 and CDR2 sequences are SGHRS and YFSETQ. The CDR3 runs to 16 residues. V shed 0 bases and J shed 1 base, with 14 bases lying between them. The CDR3 protein is CASSLGNRAASYEQYF. CDR3 sequence (DNA): TGCGCCAGCAGCTTGGGGAACAGGGCAGCATCCTACGAGCAGTACTTC.

This clone has only a few counts. The gene calls are TRBV7-6 and TRBJ2-3; D is uncertain. This CDR3 comprises 13 residues. CDR1 is SGHVS and CDR2 is FNYEAQ in the germline V gene. The germline V and J ends were trimmed by 1 base and 2 bases, with 4 bases remaining between them. This CDR3 is CASSLDVTDTQYF. The DNA for the CDR3 is TGTGCCAGCAGCTTAGACGTCACAGATACGCAGTATTTT.

The gene calls are TRBV28 and TRBJ2-2; the D gene is possibly TRBD1 (7 bases). The CDR3 length is 14 residues. The ends were cut back, 6 bases at V and 4 bases at J, with 12 bases in the middle. The V gene's germline CDR1 is MDHEN and CDR2 SYDVKM. The CDR3 DNA reads as TGTGCCAGCAGCAGGGGGGCCCGCACCGGGGAGCTGTTTTTT. It specifies CASSRGARTGELFF.

This sequence joins TRBV28 and TRBJ1-5; D not resolved. Germline loops: CDR1 MDHEN, CDR2 SYDVKM. The CDR3 loop spans 14 amino acids. The V gene lost 6 bases and the J gene lost 3 bases, with 12 bases spanning the gap. The CDR3 sequence is CASRQTSNNQPQHF. The DNA for the CDR3 is TGTGCCAGCAGGCAAACATCAAACAATCAGCCCCAGCATTTT.

The CDR3 loop is CASSVLLAASTDTQYF. The DNA of the CDR3 is TGTGCCAGCAGCGTATTATTAGCTGCTAGCACAGATACGCAGTATTTT. This rearrangement joins TRBV9 to TRBJ2-3; D call uncertain. Germline CDR1 reads SGDLS; CDR2 reads YYNGEE. The V end lost 1 base, the J end lost 0 bases, and 12 bases lay between the germline ends. There are 16 residues in the CDR3.

The chain combines TRBV4-1 with TRBJ2-7, with 11 bases that match TRBD2. V shed 4 bases and J 2 bases; nucleotides not matched to a gene: 7. Germline CDR1 reads MGHRA; CDR2 reads YSYEKL. The CDR3 is 16 amino acids. CDR3 sequence reads: CASSPHGTSGTYEQYF. DNA of the CDR3: TGCGCCAGCAGCCCCCACGGGACTAGCGGCACCTACGAGCAGTACTTC.

The chain joins TRBV4-3 to TRBJ2-1, with 8 bases fitting TRBD2. The ends lost 1 base at V and 15 bases at J; junction bases unmatched: 17. CDR3 size: 16 residues. CDR1 is LGHNA, CDR2 YSLEER, per germline. The CDR3 loop reads CASSQVAFSSGGPLFF. The CDR3 coding sequence is TGCGCCAGCAGCCAAGTGGCGTTCTCTTCGGGGGGGCCTCTGTTCTTC.

This sequence joins TRBV9 and TRBJ2-3, with D perhaps matching TRBD2 (7 bases). CDR1 is SGDLS and CDR2 is YYNGEE in the germline V gene. With 3 bases removed from V and 6 bases from J, the gap between germline ends came to 14 bases. The CDR3 is 14 amino acids. CDR3 sequence reads: CASSEAGAPDTQYF. The CDR3, as DNA: TGTGCCAGCAGCGAGGCGGGGGCCCCGGATACGCAGTATTTT.

CDR3 residues: CASSSLAGNYEQYF. For the CDR3, the DNA is TGTGCCAGCAGCTCACTAGCGGGAAACTACGAGCAGTACTTC. This chain links TRBV5-8 with TRBJ2-7; 10 bases align to TRBD2. Losses at the gene ends were 3 bases for V and 3 bases for J; bases not matched to a gene: 3. The germline CDR1 and CDR2 sequences are SGHTS and YDEGEE. The CDR3 has 14 amino acids.

This rearrangement joins TRBV29-1 to TRBJ1-2, with 7 bases that match TRBD1. Germline V lookup: CDR1 SQVTM, CDR2 ANQGSEA. CDR3 size: 14 residues. The ends lost 3 bases at V and 3 bases at J; junction bases unmatched: 7. CDR3 loop: CSVDRQGLDYGYTF. Here the CDR3 DNA reads TGCAGCGTTGACAGACAGGGTTTGGACTATGGCTACACCTTC.

This clone was detected only a few times. The chain employs TRBV11-2 and TRBJ2-3; 7 bases are shared with TRBD2. Germline CDR1 is SGHAT and CDR2 is FQNNGV. With 1 base clipped from V and 2 bases from J, the junction kept 3 bases outside the gene matches. The length of the CDR3 is 15 residues. CDR3 DNA: TGTGCCAGCAGCTTAGGGCTAGCGGTCACAGATACGCAGTATTTT. Translating gives CASSLGLAVTDTQYF.